The clone carrying this TCR beta chain showed up many times. No antigen is known for it. Template switching introduced a universal primer site, and the cDNA bore unique molecular identifiers. Each CDR3 protein gets one entry after TCRdb re-called the 5' RACE reads with MiXCR. The table records 200,000 to 250,000 distinct CDR3 sequences, approximately 8% of them present only once. V was clipped by 7 bases and J by 7 bases, with 10 bases between them. The CDR3 runs 12 residues. This specimen comes from a study of identical twins. Overall study results and limits: These conclusions were based on statistical analysis (cross-sectional, not following the same donors). Twin-shared out-of-frame alpha sequences showed excess low generation probability.

The data were also submitted as part of a second study, on yellow fever vaccine responses in identical twins.

The sequence came from a woman under 30 in good health. This rearrangement joins TRBV12-3 or TRBV12-4 to TRBJ1-4; no clear D. Sequencing used CD8+ T cells sorted from blood. The CDR3 DNA sequence: TGTGCCAGCACCTGGGGTGGTGAAAAACTGTTTTTT. It is translated as CASTWGGEKLFF.